The 30 T cell receptor beta chains listed next were all sequenced from one sample in a study of blood T cells in healthy people across ages. Together with a sample-barcoded 5' primer, a J-beta primer mix was included in a second PCR lasting about 7 to 12 cycles. Using its own MiXCR run on the 5' RACE reads, TCRdb lists one record per CDR3 protein. The sample has fewer than 700,000 distinct CDR3 sequences, around half seen once; the top ten hold roughly 24%. The specimen sequenced was blood. These receptors all stem from a man aged 80 or over in good health.

Remarks on this clonotype: This may stem from a read error, because a much larger clone lies one nucleotide away. V and J are TRBV25-1 and TRBJ2-7, with 10 bases fitting TRBD2. V trimming: 2 bases; J trimming: 7 bases; junction bases outside the gene matches: 8. The CDR3 contains 15 residues. The germline V gene encodes CDR1 MGHDK and CDR2 SYGVNS. DNA for the CDR3: TGTGCCAGCAGTGAACCTAGCGGGAGTGGCAATGAGCAGTACTTC. This codes for CASSEPSGSGNEQYF.

The CDR3 DNA reads as TGCGCCAGCAACCTACTAGGGGGCGAGACCCAGTACTTC. Residues: CASNLLGGETQYF. This chain connects TRBV4-1 to TRBJ2-5, with TRBD1 matching 7 bases. This CDR3 spans 13 amino acids. J lost 5 bases, V lost 7 bases, and 7 bases had no gene match. Germline CDR1 and CDR2: MGHRA and YSYEKL.

The rearrangement uses TRBV9 and TRBJ2-3; possible D gene TRBD2, 6 bases. V lost 3 bases and J 5 bases, leaving 16 bases between the germline ends. The CDR3 is made up of 15 amino acids. Germline V gene lookup returns CDR1 SGDLS and CDR2 YYNGEE. The CDR3 loop is CASSAGTFGKDTQYF. Written as DNA, the CDR3 is TGTGCCAGCAGCGCAGGGACTTTTGGAAAAGATACGCAGTATTTT.

At least ten counts were recorded for this clonotype. This chain links TRBV6-6 with TRBJ2-7; D ambiguous. The ends were cut back, 5 bases at V and 3 bases at J, with 14 bases in the middle. The CDR3 has 14 residues. Germline assignment: CDR1 MNHNY and CDR2 SVGAGI (reference sequence). The CDR3 nucleotides are TGTGCCAGCAGTCCCGAGGTAGCAGGCTACGAGCAGTACTTC. This translates into CASSPEVAGYEQYF.

This clonotype came up a few times. The chain couples TRBV7-9 to TRBJ2-1; D may match TRBD1 or TRBD2 (7 bases each). Germline-derived CDR1 and CDR2 are SEHNR and FQNEAQ (reference sequence). V was shortened by 2 bases and J by 6 bases, with 20 bases between the two germline ends. The CDR3 is 17 amino acids. This CDR3 is CASSLRQGGNFCNEQFF. In DNA, the CDR3 is TGTGCCAGCAGCTTACGTCAGGGGGGGAATTTCTGCAATGAGCAGTTCTTC. Combining the CDR3 with reference TRBV7-9 and TRBJ2-1 gives the whole variable domain DTGVSQNPRHKITKRGQNVTFRCDPISEHNRLYWYRQTLGQGPEFLTYFQNEAQLEKSRLLSDRFSAERPKGSFSTLEIQRTEQGDSAMYLCASSLRQGGNFCNEQFFGPGTRLTVL.

As for this clonotype: A much larger clone lies one base from this, so it may be a read error. The V gene is TRBV6-5, the J gene TRBJ1-1; 10 bases are shared with TRBD1. The CDR3 is 14 amino acids. CDR1 and CDR2 from the germline V gene are MNHEY and SVGAGI. The CDR3 DNA sequence: TGTGCCATCCGACGGACAGGGGGGAACACTGGAGCTTTCTTT. Amino acid sequence: CAIRRTGGNTGAFF.

The table lists this clonotype with many counts. The chain employs TRBV29-1 and TRBJ2-2; D is perhaps TRBD1 (6 bases). This CDR3 is built from 14 residues. Germline lookup yields CDR1 SQVTM and CDR2 ANQGSEA. V dropped 4 bases and J dropped 4 bases, with 13 bases sitting between them. The CDR3 DNA reads TGCAGCGTTGCGTTGGGGGCCTCCACCGGGGAGCTGTTTTTT. Protein product: CSVALGASTGELFF.

V gene TRBV7-9 combines with J gene TRBJ1-3, with TRBD1 as a possible D gene (5 bases). There are 17 residues in the CDR3. The ends were cut back, 1 base at V and 1 base at J, with 14 bases in the middle. Germline CDR1 and CDR2: SEHNR and FQNEAQ (reference sequence). The CDR3 region is CASSLGRGVTSGNTIYF. The DNA for the CDR3 is TGTGCCAGCAGCTTAGGCCGGGGGGTTACGTCTGGAAACACCATATATTTT. Using reference TRBV7-9 and TRBJ1-3 for the parts outside the CDR3, the full variable domain is DTGVSQNPRHKITKRGQNVTFRCDPISEHNRLYWYRQTLGQGPEFLTYFQNEAQLEKSRLLSDRFSAERPKGSFSTLEIQRTEQGDSAMYLCASSLGRGVTSGNTIYFGEGSWLTVV.

A few counts support this clonotype. The chain uses TRBV7-2 and TRBJ1-2; D may be TRBD1 (5 bases). This CDR3 has 13 residues. The germline V and J ends were trimmed by 5 bases and 4 bases, with 11 bases remaining between them. Germline V lookup: CDR1 SGHTA, CDR2 FQGNSA. For the CDR3, the DNA is TGTGCCAGCAGCCGGGACTTCACCTATGGCTACACCTTC. Its translation is CASSRDFTYGYTF.

The chain carries TRBV20-1 and TRBJ2-3; maybe TRBD1 (5 bases). Looked up from germline, CDR1 is DFQATT and CDR2 is SNEGSKA (reference sequence). V was trimmed by 1 base and J by 4 bases, leaving 9 bases between them. The CDR3 has 13 amino acids. The CDR3 loop is CSARGGVADTQYF. The CDR3 DNA reads as TGCAGTGCTAGAGGGGGCGTGGCAGATACGCAGTATTTT.

The chain combines TRBV29-1 with TRBJ1-2, with D unresolved. V dropped 7 bases and J dropped 2 bases, with 14 bases sitting between them. Germline CDR1 is SQVTM and CDR2 is ANQGSEA. The CDR3 is 13 residues long. The CDR3: CSGAVAGNYGYTF. CDR3 nucleotide sequence: TGCAGCGGGGCGGTGGCGGGAAACTATGGCTACACCTTC.

This clonotype showed up just a few times. The chain has TRBV24-1 and TRBJ2-7; no definite D call. V was shortened by 5 bases and J by 0 bases, with 16 bases between the two germline ends. This CDR3 region has 16 residues. Germline V gene data show CDR1 as KGHDR and CDR2 as SFDVKD. In DNA form, the CDR3 reads TGTGCCACCAGTGCCCCAACTGGTTGGTACTCCTACGAGCAGTACTTC. Translation gives CATSAPTGWYSYEQYF.

The V and J genes are TRBV12-3 or TRBV12-4 and TRBJ2-3; 13 bases fit TRBD2. J lost 5 bases, V lost 11 bases, and 4 bases had no gene match. The CDR3 is 13 amino acids. The CDR3 nucleotides are TGTGCCTCGACTAGCGGGGGGAAAGATACGCAGTATTTT. This codes for CASTSGGKDTQYF.

This sequence joins TRBV7-2 and TRBJ2-3, with D possibly matching TRBD2 (6 bases). CDR3 length equals 14 residues. Per germline, CDR1 SGHTA and CDR2 FQGNSA. Between the trimmed V and J ends, which lost 3 bases and 0 bases, there was a span of 7 bases. CDR3 bases: TGTGCCAGCAGCTTCGGACTAAGCACAGATACGCAGTATTTT. This sequence encodes CASSFGLSTDTQYF. The whole variable domain, remainder taken from reference TRBV7-2 and TRBJ2-3, is GAGVSQSPSNKVTEKGKDVELRCDPISGHTALYWYRQSLGQGLEFLIYFQGNSAPDKSGLPSDRFSAERTGGSVSTLTIQRTQQEDSAVYLCASSFGLSTDTQYFGPGTRLTVL.

V gene TRBV20-1 combines with J gene TRBJ2-3, with a weak D call TRBD2 (6 bases). This CDR3 region has 14 residues. Trimming took off 2 bases at V and 4 bases at J, with 13 bases between the two ends. Germline V gene data show CDR1 as DFQATT and CDR2 as SNEGSKA (reference sequence). The DNA of the CDR3 is TGCAGTGCTAGACGAACCGGGAGACCAGATACGCAGTATTTT. Its protein is CSARRTGRPDTQYF.

This clonotype showed up just once. The chain couples TRBV5-1 to TRBJ2-3; D is possibly TRBD2 (6 bases). The CDR3 length is 15 residues. With 4 bases removed from V and 3 bases from J, the gap between germline ends came to 15 bases. The germline gives CDR1 SGHRS, CDR2 YFSETQ. Here the CDR3 reads CASSVSPGVTDTQYF. In DNA form, the CDR3 reads TGCGCCAGCAGCGTGTCCCCGGGAGTGACAGATACGCAGTATTTT.

The V call is TRBV20-1, the J call TRBJ1-2, with D tentatively TRBD1 (5 bases). The germline V gene has CDR1 DFQATT and CDR2 SNEGSKA (reference sequence). The CDR3 contains 12 residues. V was pared by 6 bases and J by 3 bases, with 11 bases between. The CDR3 protein is CSAAGDYYGYTF. The CDR3 DNA follows: TGCAGTGCCGCGGGGGACTACTATGGCTACACCTTC.

The chain couples TRBV7-2 to TRBJ2-5, with D possibly TRBD2 on 5 matching bases. Trimming removed 1 base at V and 0 bases at J, with 9 bases between. Germline V gene lookup returns CDR1 SGHTA and CDR2 FQGNSA. The CDR3 consists of 15 residues. The DNA of the CDR3 is TGTGCCAGCAGCTTAGTTGGAGCGGACCAAGAGACCCAGTACTTC. It codes for CASSLVGADQETQYF.

The CDR3 nucleotides are TGCAGTGCTAGTGTGACGGGGATCTTCGGGGAGACCCAGTACTTC. The encoded protein is CSASVTGIFGETQYF. The chain carries TRBV20-1 and TRBJ2-5; a possible D gene is TRBD2 (5 bases). The CDR3 sequence is 15 residues long. Per germline, CDR1 DFQATT and CDR2 SNEGSKA (reference sequence). The germline V and J ends were trimmed by 3 bases and 5 bases, with 19 bases remaining between them.

V and J are TRBV6-6 and TRBJ2-2; TRBD1 agrees at 8 bases. The trim removed 2 bases at V and 8 bases at J, leaving 7 bases unmatched. The CDR3 spans 15 residues. Germline assignment: CDR1 MNHNY and CDR2 SVGAGI (reference sequence). CDR3 sequence: CASSYHRGDSGELFF. CDR3 bases: TGTGCCAGCAGTTACCACAGGGGGGATTCTGGGGAGCTGTTTTTT.

V and J are TRBV7-3 and TRBJ2-1; D gene ambiguous. CDR1 and CDR2 from the germline V gene are SGHTA and FQGTGA. Trimming shortened V by 0 bases and J by 10 bases, and 10 bases separated the two germline ends. CDR3 size: 13 residues. The CDR3 DNA sequence: TGTGCCAGCAGCTTAACACCGGGCTGGGAGCAGTTCTTC. Translation: CASSLTPGWEQFF. The full variable domain, in which reference TRBV7-3 and TRBJ2-1 provide the parts outside the CDR3, is GAGVSQTPSNKVTEKGKYVELRCDPISGHTALYWYRQSLGQGPEFLIYFQGTGAADDSGLPNDRFFAVRPEGSVSTLKIQRTERGDSAVYLCASSLTPGWEQFFGPGTRLTVL.

This clonotype has at least ten counts. The gene calls are TRBV6-5 and TRBJ2-7; 11 bases agree with TRBD2. The CDR3 covers 16 residues. The V gene end was trimmed by 6 bases and the J gene end by 6 bases; junction bases not matched to a gene: 13. Germline values: CDR1 MNHEY, CDR2 SVGAGI. The CDR3 spells CASSPTSGRPPSEQYF. The DNA for the CDR3 is TGTGCCAGCAGCCCCACTAGCGGGAGACCTCCATCCGAGCAGTACTTC.

Concerning this clonotype itself: A much larger clonotype is one base distant, so this may be a read error. The chain combines TRBV29-1 with TRBJ2-5; the D is unclear. This CDR3 has 11 amino acids. Germline CDR1 and CDR2: SQVTM and ANQGSEA. CDR3: CCVGVTETQYF. The CDR3 region has the DNA TGCTGCGTTGGCGTCACAGAGACCCAGTACTTC.

V usage is TRBV11-1 and J usage is TRBJ1-4; tentative D call: TRBD1 (6 bases). Germline lookup yields CDR1 SGHAT and CDR2 FQDESV (reference sequence). The CDR3 is 14 residues long. The germline V and J ends were trimmed by 5 bases and 10 bases, with 17 bases remaining between them. Written as DNA, the CDR3 is TGTGCCAGCAGCCGCGACGGGACATCGGGAAAACTGTTTTTT. Translated: CASSRDGTSGKLFF.

The chain links TRBV27 to TRBJ2-5, with 15 bases matching TRBD2. Germline CDR1 and CDR2: MNHEY and SMNVEV (reference sequence). This CDR3 comprises 19 residues. V shed 6 bases, J shed 4 bases, and the junction held 15 bases outside the gene matches. Here the CDR3 reads CASSSRGLAGGGRRETQYF. CDR3 DNA: TGTGCCAGCAGCAGTCGGGGACTAGCGGGAGGAGGGCGCAGAGAGACCCAGTACTTC.

The count of this clonotype is one. The chain has TRBV5-1 and TRBJ2-5, with unresolved D. Trimming stripped 3 bases from V and 4 bases from J, with 7 bases between. This CDR3 has 12 residues. The germline V gene has CDR1 SGHRS and CDR2 YFSETQ. As DNA, the CDR3 is TGCGCCAGCAGCTGGCGACCAGAGACCCAGTACTTC. This encodes CASSWRPETQYF.

V usage is TRBV4-1 and J usage is TRBJ2-7, with D unresolved. Trimming cost V 4 bases and J 2 bases, with 12 bases left between them. This CDR3 region has 14 residues. Germline V gene lookup returns CDR1 MGHRA and CDR2 YSYEKL. The CDR3 sequence: CASSLDTPTYEQYF. CDR3 DNA sequence: TGCGCCAGCAGCCTCGACACTCCTACCTACGAGCAGTACTTC.

CDR3: CASSSWARRTYNEQFF. The DNA for the CDR3 is TGTGCCAGCAGCTCCTGGGCGAGGAGAACGTACAATGAGCAGTTCTTC. The chain recombines TRBV13 with TRBJ2-1, with D unclear. The CDR3 covers 16 residues. V lost 4 bases, J lost 4 bases, and 17 bases lay in between. Germline lookup yields CDR1 PRHDT and CDR2 FYEKMQ (reference sequence).

This clonotype has a count of ten or more. The chain uses TRBV7-9 and TRBJ2-7; 8 nucleotides agree with TRBD1. Germline loops: CDR1 SEHNR, CDR2 FQNEAQ (reference sequence). Unmatched junction bases numbered 3, after V lost 5 bases and J lost 3 bases. The CDR3 loop spans 13 amino acids. This chain's CDR3 is CASSHGQGYEQYF. The DNA for the CDR3 is TGTGCCAGCAGCCACGGACAGGGCTACGAGCAGTACTTC.

As concerns this clonotype: A single base separates this from a much larger clone, so it may be a read error. V usage is TRBV12-3 or TRBV12-4 and J usage is TRBJ2-7; the D is unclear. The CDR3 extends over 17 amino acids. The V end was cut by 4 bases, the J end by 0 bases, with 19 bases between. The CDR3 nucleotides read TGTGCCAGCAGTTCGATTTTTGGCGCTGATAGCTCCTACGAGCAGTACTTC. It translates to CASSSIFGADSSYEQYF.